This is a list of T cell receptor beta chains from one sample in a study of shared clonotypes between healthy human individuals. The data were produced by immunoSEQ multiplex PCR, yet TCRdb's version contains in-frame clones alone and is incomplete. Seen here are millions of clones, just over 90% observed once, and the top ten hold roughly 1.7%. Specimen: naive CD8+ T cells from PBMCs. All receptors come from a man in his late teens or twenties in good health. Some clones in this sample may be carry-over from other donors' samples. Both conserved end residues are part of each CDR3. Fields, in order: CDR3 protein, CDR3 DNA, D gene, J gene, V gene, clone size. The D gene is left open where the match is weak. Only part of the rows carry a size: once, few, many, or a class if the clone is expanded.

CDR3: CASKNRHDSEHQPQHF
DNA: TGTGCCAGCAAAAACCGCCACGACAGCGAGCATCAGCCCCAGCATTTT
D: NA
J: TRBJ1-5
V: TRBV27
size: NA

CDR3: CASTSGGLQPQHF
DNA: TGTGCCAGTACCTCAGGGGGCCTTCAGCCCCAGCATTTT
D: TRBD1
J: TRBJ1-5
V: TRBV19
size: NA

CDR3: CASSQERARYTGELFF
DNA: TGCGCCAGCAGCCAAGAGAGGGCTAGGTACACCGGGGAGCTGTTTTTT
D: NA
J: TRBJ2-2
V: TRBV4-3
size: NA

CDR3: CASSPAKRGGELFF
DNA: TGTGCCAGCAGCCCTGCCAAACGGGGCGGGGAGCTGTTTTTT
D: NA
J: TRBJ2-2
V: TRBV7-9
size: NA

CDR3: CASGSGDSEETQYF
DNA: TGTGCCAGCGGATCGGGGGACAGCGAGGAGACCCAGTACTTC
D: NA
J: TRBJ2-5
V: TRBV28
size: NA

CDR3: CASSSFDSGNEQFF
DNA: TGTGCCAGCAGCAGTTTCGATTCTGGGAATGAGCAGTTCTTC
D: NA
J: TRBJ2-1
V: TRBV27
size: once

CDR3: CASSLAPQVGYGYTF
DNA: TGTGCCAGCAGCTTGGCCCCACAGGTGGGCTATGGCTACACCTTC
D: NA
J: TRBJ1-2
V: TRBV5-4
size: NA

CDR3: CASSAHGGPYEQYF
DNA: TGTGCCAGCAGCGCCCACGGGGGCCCCTACGAGCAGTACTTC
D: NA
J: TRBJ2-7
V: TRBV25-1
size: NA

CDR3: CASSQGPSVFYEQYF
DNA: TGCGCCAGCAGCCAAGGGCCCAGCGTCTTCTACGAGCAGTACTTC
D: NA
J: TRBJ2-7
V: TRBV4-1
size: NA

CDR3: CASMETGEADTQYF
DNA: TGTGCCAGCATGGAGACAGGGGAAGCTGATACGCAGTATTTT
D: TRBD1
J: TRBJ2-3
V: TRBV28
size: NA

CDR3: CASSLLPGYEQYF
DNA: TGTGCCAGCAGCCTTCTACCGGGCTACGAGCAGTACTTC
D: NA
J: TRBJ2-7
V: TRBV9
size: NA

CDR3: CASSPAGEGVETQYF
DNA: TGTGCCAGCAGTCCAGCGGGAGAGGGGGTAGAGACCCAGTACTTC
D: TRBD2
J: TRBJ2-5
V: TRBV27
size: NA

CDR3: CASRPGTGLRETQYF
DNA: TGTGCCAGCAGGCCCGGGACGGGCCTCCGAGAGACCCAGTACTTC
D: NA
J: TRBJ2-5
V: TRBV6-1
size: NA

CDR3: CASSEGGSSYEQYF
DNA: TGTGCCAGCAGCGAAGGGGGGAGCTCCTACGAGCAGTACTTC
D: NA
J: TRBJ2-7
V: TRBV9
size: NA

CDR3: CASFPGGSSYNEQFF
DNA: TGTGCCAGCTTCCCAGGGGGTAGCTCCTACAATGAGCAGTTCTTC
D: TRBD1
J: TRBJ2-1
V: TRBV7-9
size: NA

CDR3: CASSEGNGETQYF
DNA: TGTGCCAGCAGTGAAGGCAATGGGGAGACCCAGTACTTC
D: NA
J: TRBJ2-5
V: TRBV25-1
size: NA

CDR3: CASSSRDSFNQPQHF
DNA: TGTGCCAGTAGTTCCCGGGACAGTTTCAATCAGCCCCAGCATTTT
D: TRBD1
J: TRBJ1-5
V: TRBV19
size: NA

CDR3: CASSQGQFRNYGYTF
DNA: TGCGCCAGCAGCCAAGGCCAGTTTAGGAACTATGGCTACACCTTC
D: NA
J: TRBJ1-2
V: TRBV4-3
size: NA

CDR3: CASSDSLGDRGHEQYF
DNA: TGTGCCAGCAGTGACTCCCTCGGGGACAGGGGCCACGAGCAGTACTTC
D: TRBD1
J: TRBJ2-7
V: TRBV27
size: NA

CDR3: CASTTSGGRGNTIYF
DNA: TGTGCCAGCACCACAAGTGGGGGAAGAGGAAACACCATATATTTT
D: NA
J: TRBJ1-3
V: TRBV9
size: NA

CDR3: CASSPGRLDNQPQHF
DNA: TGTGCCAGCTCACCGGGCAGGCTGGATAATCAGCCCCAGCATTTT
D: NA
J: TRBJ1-5
V: TRBV18
size: NA

CDR3: CASSQDRGGGRTEAFF
DNA: TGCGCCAGCAGCCAAGATCGTGGGGGCGGACGCACTGAAGCTTTCTTT
D: NA
J: TRBJ1-1
V: TRBV4-1
size: NA

CDR3: CASSLLDRAGEKLFF
DNA: TGTGCCAGTAGTCTACTGGACAGGGCGGGAGAAAAACTGTTTTTT
D: TRBD1
J: TRBJ1-4
V: TRBV19
size: NA

CDR3: CASSIVFPGANVLTF
DNA: TGTGCCAGTAGTATTGTCTTTCCTGGGGCCAACGTCCTGACTTTC
D: NA
J: TRBJ2-6
V: TRBV19
size: NA

CDR3: CASSPGRDSYTFYEQYF
DNA: TGTGCCAGCAGCCCAGGGCGGGACTCATATACGTTCTACGAGCAGTACTTC
D: NA
J: TRBJ2-7
V: TRBV7-6
size: NA

CDR3: CASSIGLYQETQYF
DNA: TGTGCCAGTAGTATAGGGCTGTACCAAGAGACCCAGTACTTC
D: NA
J: TRBJ2-5
V: TRBV19
size: NA

CDR3: CSVEGTTSGAYEQYF
DNA: TGCAGCGTTGAAGGCACGACTAGCGGGGCCTACGAGCAGTACTTC
D: TRBD2
J: TRBJ2-7
V: TRBV29-1
size: NA

CDR3: CASSVPSGSINEQYF
DNA: TGTGCCAGCAGCGTCCCTAGCGGGAGTATCAACGAGCAGTACTTC
D: TRBD2
J: TRBJ2-7
V: TRBV5-6
size: NA

CDR3: CASSQGTGATDTQYF
DNA: TGCGCCAGCAGCCAAGGGACAGGGGCTACAGATACGCAGTATTTT
D: TRBD1
J: TRBJ2-3
V: TRBV4-3
size: NA

CDR3: CASSGQGTHQPQHF
DNA: TGTGCCAGCAGCGGACAGGGCACCCATCAGCCCCAGCATTTT
D: TRBD1
J: TRBJ1-5
V: TRBV9
size: NA

CDR3: CASSFRDRAYEQYF
DNA: TGCGCCAGCAGCTTCCGGGACAGAGCCTACGAGCAGTACTTC
D: TRBD1
J: TRBJ2-7
V: TRBV5-1
size: NA

CDR3: CASSLGRDTQYF
DNA: TGTGCCAGCAGCTTGGGTCGGGATACGCAGTATTTT
D: NA
J: TRBJ2-3
V: TRBV5-6
size: NA

CDR3: CASSGLAGDEQFF
DNA: TGTGCCAGTAGCGGACTAGCGGGAGATGAGCAGTTCTTC
D: TRBD2
J: TRBJ2-1
V: TRBV19
size: NA

CDR3: CSAIFPETQYF
DNA: TGCAGTGCCATTTTCCCAGAGACCCAGTACTTC
D: NA
J: TRBJ2-5
V: TRBV20-1
size: NA

CDR3: CAWSAPGRGYTEAFF
DNA: TGTGCCTGGAGTGCTCCCGGCAGGGGGTACACTGAAGCTTTCTTT
D: TRBD1
J: TRBJ1-1
V: TRBV30
size: once

CDR3: CASSTGGRINEQYF
DNA: TGCGCCAGCAGCACCGGGGGGCGCATAAACGAGCAGTACTTC
D: NA
J: TRBJ2-7
V: TRBV5-1
size: NA

CDR3: CASSLMGSGGISPQHF
DNA: TGTGCCAGCAGCTTAATGGGCTCCGGGGGGATTTCGCCCCAGCATTTT
D: NA
J: TRBJ1-5
V: TRBV7-8
size: NA

CDR3: CAWSVRRQRGLSYEQYF
DNA: TGTGCCTGGAGTGTACGAAGACAACGGGGGTTATCCTACGAGCAGTACTTC
D: NA
J: TRBJ2-7
V: TRBV30
size: NA

CDR3: CASSLRTGGRVTYEQYF
DNA: TGTGCCAGCAGCTTGAGGACAGGGGGCCGGGTCACCTACGAGCAGTACTTC
D: TRBD1
J: TRBJ2-7
V: TRBV5-8
size: NA